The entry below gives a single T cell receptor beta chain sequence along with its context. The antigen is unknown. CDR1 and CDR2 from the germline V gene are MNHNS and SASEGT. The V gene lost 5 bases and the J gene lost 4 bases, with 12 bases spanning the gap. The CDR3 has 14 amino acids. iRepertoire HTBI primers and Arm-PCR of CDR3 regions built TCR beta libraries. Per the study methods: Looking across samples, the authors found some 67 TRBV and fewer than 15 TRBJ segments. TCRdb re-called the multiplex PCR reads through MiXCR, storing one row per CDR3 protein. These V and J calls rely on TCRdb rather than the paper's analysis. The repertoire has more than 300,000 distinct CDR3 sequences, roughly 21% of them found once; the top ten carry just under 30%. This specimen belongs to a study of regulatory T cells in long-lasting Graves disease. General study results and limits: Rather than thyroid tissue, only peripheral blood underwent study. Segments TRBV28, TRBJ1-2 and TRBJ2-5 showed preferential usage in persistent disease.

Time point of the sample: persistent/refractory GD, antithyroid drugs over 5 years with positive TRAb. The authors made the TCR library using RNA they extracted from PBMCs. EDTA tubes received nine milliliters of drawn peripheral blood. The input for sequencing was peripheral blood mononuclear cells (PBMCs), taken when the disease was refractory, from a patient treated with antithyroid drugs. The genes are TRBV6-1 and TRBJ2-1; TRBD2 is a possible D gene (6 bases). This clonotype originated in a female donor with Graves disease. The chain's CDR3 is CASSLASGYNEQFF. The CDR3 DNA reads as TGTGCCAGCAGTCTAGCGTCGGGGTACAATGAGCAGTTCTTC.